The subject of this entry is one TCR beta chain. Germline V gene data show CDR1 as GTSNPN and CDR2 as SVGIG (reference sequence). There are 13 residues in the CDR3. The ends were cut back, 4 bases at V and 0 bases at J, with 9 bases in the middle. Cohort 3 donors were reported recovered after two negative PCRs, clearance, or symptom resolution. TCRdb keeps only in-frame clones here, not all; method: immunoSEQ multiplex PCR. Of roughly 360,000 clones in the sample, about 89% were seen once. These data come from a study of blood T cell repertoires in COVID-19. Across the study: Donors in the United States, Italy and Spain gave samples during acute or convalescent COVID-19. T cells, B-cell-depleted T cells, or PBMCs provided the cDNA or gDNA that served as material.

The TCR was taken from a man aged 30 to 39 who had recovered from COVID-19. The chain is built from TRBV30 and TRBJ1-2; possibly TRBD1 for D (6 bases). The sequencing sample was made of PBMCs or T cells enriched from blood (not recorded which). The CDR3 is CAWTNRANYGYTF. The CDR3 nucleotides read TGTGCCTGGACTAACAGGGCTAACTATGGCTACACCTTC. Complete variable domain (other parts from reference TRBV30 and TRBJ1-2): SQTIHQWPATLVQPVGSPLSLECTVEGTSNPNLYWYRQAAGRGLQLLFYSVGIGQISSEVPQNLSASRPQDRQFILSSKKLLLSDSGFYLCAWTNRANYGYTFGSGTRLTVV.